One and the same sample provided the 6 T cell receptor beta chains below, sequenced in a study of neurological immune-mediated disorders. A single record per CDR3 protein comes from TCRdb applying MiXCR to the 5' RACE reads. The data hold some 87,000 distinct CDR3 sequences, with 5% to 6.5% observed a single time. Time point meaning: longitudinal time-point 2. Sample: PBMCs. These receptors all stem from a woman aged 55-69 years with multiple sclerosis.

This clonotype was found many times. This chain links TRBV11-2 with TRBJ2-2, with TRBD1 identical over 10 bases. J gave up 5 bases and V 3 bases, and 6 bases lay outside the gene matches. Germline assignment: CDR1 SGHAT and CDR2 FQNNGV. The CDR3 is 16 residues long. The CDR3 coding sequence is TGTGCCAGCAGCTTGCCGACAGGGGGCTTTACCGGGGAGCTGTTTTTT. It yields the protein CASSLPTGGFTGELFF.

CDR3 nucleotide sequence: TGTGCCAGCAGCCGCTGGACAGACTTGAACACTGAAGCTTTCTTT. It codes for CASSRWTDLNTEAFF. This chain uses TRBV14 with TRBJ1-1; D may be TRBD1 (6 bases). This CDR3 has 15 amino acids. Trimming took 4 bases from V and 0 from J, leaving 12 bases between them. The germline V gene has CDR1 SGHDN and CDR2 FVKESK.

This clonotype was counted many times. V usage is TRBV11-2 and J usage is TRBJ2-3, with unresolved D. Germline-derived CDR1 and CDR2 are SGHAT and FQNNGV. Between the trimmed V and J ends, which lost 6 bases and 1 base, there was a span of 11 bases. The CDR3 runs to 14 residues. The CDR3, as DNA: TGTGCCAGCAGGCGATCCACCCGCACAGATACGCAGTATTTT. This sequence encodes CASRRSTRTDTQYF.

There are many counts of this clonotype. V and J are TRBV5-5 and TRBJ2-1, with 10 positions matching TRBD2. The germline gives CDR1 SGHKS, CDR2 YYEKEE (reference sequence). V gave up 2 bases and J gave up 3 bases; unmatched junction bases: 5. The CDR3 sequence is 16 residues long. This CDR3 reads CASSLAVAGGYNEQFF. Here the CDR3 DNA reads TGTGCCAGCAGCTTAGCCGTAGCGGGGGGCTACAATGAGCAGTTCTTC.

This clonotype was found many times. V and J are TRBV28 and TRBJ2-5; 7 nucleotides match TRBD1. In germline, CDR1 is MDHEN, CDR2 SYDVKM. The CDR3 length is 15 residues. V dropped 6 bases and J dropped 4; count of bases not matched to a gene: 11. The CDR3, as DNA: TGTGCCAGCAGACCCAAAATGACAGGGATAGAGACCCAGTACTTC. Its translation is CASRPKMTGIETQYF.

This clonotype was picked up a small number of times. J is TRBJ1-2 and V is TRBV6-5, with D perhaps matching TRBD1 (6 bases). Germline values: CDR1 MNHEY, CDR2 SVGAGI. This CDR3 has 15 residues. V dropped 0 bases and J dropped 8 bases, with 16 bases sitting between them. CDR3 coding DNA: TGTGCCAGCAGTTACTCGGGGACACCAGAACGCGGCTACACCTTC. Protein: CASSYSGTPERGYTF.